The next 3 T cell receptor beta chains were all read from a single sample in a study of T-cell memory formation after mild COVID-19. TCRdb reprocessed the 5' RACE reads via MiXCR and lists one record per CDR3 protein. Of approximately 150,000 distinct CDR3 sequences in the sample, 6% to 7% are singletons; the top ten hold approximately 2.2%. The sample comprised PBMCs or a T cell subset sorted from them (not recorded which). The receptor source for this set is an adult woman who had mild COVID-19 (a few samples of this study predate the infection). Cell type and time point are not known.

This clonotype was counted at least ten times. The V call is TRBV20-1, the J call TRBJ2-2; D is possibly TRBD2 (5 bases). V lost 2 bases and J 4 bases, leaving 17 bases between the germline ends. This CDR3 has 16 residues. Germline V gene data show CDR1 as DFQATT and CDR2 as SNEGSKA (reference sequence). The CDR3 bases are TGCAGTGCTAGACTTAGGAGAGGGTTGACCACCGGGGAGCTGTTTTTT. The encoded protein is CSARLRRGLTTGELFF.

This clonotype was seen only a few times. CDR3 in amino acids: CATSRTSGSRVADTQYF. In DNA, the CDR3 is TGTGCCACCAGCAGAACTAGCGGGAGTCGTGTCGCAGATACGCAGTATTTT. The genes are TRBV15 and TRBJ2-3, with 11 bases matching TRBD2. Trimming removed 2 bases from V and 4 bases from J; junction bases left unmatched: 8. This CDR3 contains 17 residues. Germline V gives CDR1 LNHNV, CDR2 YYDKDF (reference sequence).

The gene calls are TRBV29-1 and TRBJ2-6, with D unclear. V lost 4 bases and J 3 bases, leaving 13 bases between the germline ends. CDR1 and CDR2 (germline): SQVTM, ANQGSEA. The CDR3 extends over 15 amino acids. The chain's CDR3 is CSVGLSSGGANVLTF. The DNA of the CDR3 is TGCAGCGTTGGACTCTCTTCTGGTGGGGCCAACGTCCTGACTTTC.